This record concerns one TCR beta chain sequence. Its antigen is not yet known. Base qualities are missing; no much larger clone stands one base away. To demonstrate the VDJtools post-analysis software, the study profiled TCR beta repertoires from the peripheral blood of under 15 young patients with multiple sclerosis. Multiple sclerosis patients were children and adolescents aged roughly 6 to 17 years. According to the germline V gene, CDR1 reads LGHNA and CDR2 reads YSLEER. The germline ends are 8 bases apart after V is trimmed by 0 bases and J by 8 bases. The cysteine opens and the phenylalanine closes a CDR3 of 13 amino acids. Only CDR3 DNA is held: 39 bases, read in frame from base 1. The library was prepared using PCR. The instrument was an Illumina HiSeq 2500. To reduce PCR and sequencing biases, unique molecular identifiers were built into the TCR beta cDNA libraries. Per 1 to 10 million input T cells, approximately 500,000 cDNA molecules were obtained, such that each molecule approximated one T cell. The same protocol used for the earlier healthy control dataset was applied to prepare and sequence the patient libraries. Within a given batch, samples were prepared together, multiplexed and sequenced on the same HiSeq lane. For the original study's pipeline: MIGEC handled the raw barcoded reads, throwing out single-read molecular identifier groups before consensus assembly and CDR3 extraction. VDJtools was used for post-analysis of the clonotype tables, and diversity was normalized by down-sampling every dataset to the size of the smallest sample. To correct batch-related cross-sample contamination, repertoire overlap clustering matched CDR3 amino acid sequences but not nucleotide sequences. TCRdb trimmed public reads at Q25 via fastp, called clones via MiXCR and kept in-frame beta chains. Entries that share a CDR3 protein sequence are merged under the most common genes and DNA. These V and J calls rely on TCRdb rather than the paper's analysis. This sample is represented by 650,000 to 900,000 distinct CDR3 sequences; around 46% of them were singletons. Roughly 4.9% of the sample belongs to the ten largest clones.

The sample originates from a study of post-analysis software for immune sequencing data (dated by TCRdb to the mid-2010s). Study-level background: The recorded disease courses included relapsing-remitting, secondary progressive and progressive-relapsing multiple sclerosis, and some patients had no subtype annotation. The multiple sclerosis patient repertoires were compared with more than 10 previously published healthy control repertoires from donors aged about 6 to 26 years. A subset of samples was prepared in parallel using single-end sample barcoding, then pooled and co-amplified after Illumina adapter ligation. Study-wide conclusions, independent of this receptor: Direct clustering with F measure revealed strong co-clustering of samples prepared in the same batch, which led to a batch-effect correction. A handful of TRBV segments, including TRBV5-6, TRBV5-1 and TRBV20-1, were significantly more frequent in patients than controls. The control group was slightly older than the multiple sclerosis patient group. Significantly lower normalized Chao1 diversity was found in multiple sclerosis patients than in controls, suggesting substantial peripheral T-cell clonal expansion.

The sequence was collected from a girl between 5 and 17 years old with multiple sclerosis. The chain employs TRBV4-3 and TRBJ2-1; TRBD2 is possibly the D segment (6 matching bases). The sample was blood. CDR3 sequence: CASSQEDYHEQFF. The sequenced DNA is TGCGCCAGCAGCCAAGAGGACTATCATGAGCAGTTCTTC.